Listed here are 25 T cell receptor beta chains from one sample, sequenced in a study of T cell clonality in common variable immunodeficiency. Sequencing was performed with immunoSEQ multiplex PCR; in TCRdb, only in-frame clones are kept and a portion is missing. This sample comprises about 34,000 clones, none seen once only. Source material: peripheral blood mononuclear cells. The receptors come from a person between 18 and 75 years old in good health.

This clone was counted many times. A junction end diverges from the germline sequence, so it may reflect a read error. CDR3 bases read: TGTGCTAGCAGCTTAGGTTTAGGCAGCGCGAACACCGGGGAG. This gives the protein CASSLGLGSANTGE. The whole CDR3 is CASSLGLGSANTGELFF. The gene calls are TRBV7-7 and TRBJ2-2, with no clear D. From the germline J gene comes the end of the CDR3, since the read stops 3 residues before it. Germline V gives CDR1 SSHAT, CDR2 FNYEAQ (reference sequence). The CDR3 is 17 residues long.

This clone was seen many times. Sequencing ends 3 residues short of the CDR3 end; the germline J gene provides the rest. The rearrangement links TRBV7-2 to TRBJ2-7; possible D gene TRBD2, 6 bases. Trimming pared 4 bases from V and 2 bases from J, leaving 15 bases between. The germline CDR1 and CDR2 sequences are SGHTA and FQGNSA. CDR3 size: 15 residues. This CDR3 is CASSYSGLSTYEQYF. The sequenced part of the CDR3 DNA is TGTGCCAGCAGCTACTCGGGACTTTCTACCTACGAG.

This clone was seen repeatedly, ten times or more. With the read ending 3 residues before the CDR3 end, the germline J gene is used to fill in that end. This chain joins TRBV20-1 and TRBJ2-1, with TRBD2 identical over 9 bases. The CDR3 consists of 13 residues. The trim removed 4 bases at V and 6 bases at J, leaving 4 bases unmatched. Germline CDR1 DFQATT, CDR2 SNEGSKA (reference sequence). The part of the CDR3 DNA that was read is TGCAGTGCTACTCAGGGACTAGCCAATGAG. Its protein product is CSATQGLANE. The entire CDR3 protein is CSATQGLANEQFF.

This clone was recorded at least ten times. The read ends 3 residues before the CDR3 terminus; that terminus is restored from the germline J gene. This chain links TRBV9 with TRBJ2-1; perhaps TRBD1 as D (5 bases). In germline, CDR1 is SGDLS, CDR2 YYNGEE. The CDR3 extends over 18 amino acids. The V and J ends lost 0 bases and 5 bases respectively, with 21 bases between them. Partial CDR3 DNA: TGTGCCAGCAGCGTAGCTACATGGACAAGGGGAAATAACAATGAG. Protein: CASSVATWTRGNNNE. The complete CDR3 sequence is CASSVATWTRGNNNEQFF.

This clone was seen many times. The read halts 3 residues ahead of the CDR3 end, with the missing end drawn from the germline J gene. The rearrangement links TRBV4-2 to TRBJ1-5; D unclear. Trimming removed 0 bases at V and 6 bases at J, with 15 bases between. The germline CDR1 and CDR2 sequences are LGHNA and YNFKEQ. The CDR3 has 16 residues. The chain's CDR3 is CASSQDQVSRGQPQHF. CDR3 DNA, as far as it was read: TGTGCCAGCAGCCAAGATCAGGTCTCCCGAGGTCAGCCC.

This clone has ten or more counts. The CDR3 end falls 3 residues outside the read, so it is completed with the germline J gene. This chain connects TRBV5-1 to TRBJ2-7; no reliable D call. Germline V CDR1 and CDR2: SGHRS, YFSETQ. The CDR3 has 17 amino acids. Trimming pared 6 bases from V and 0 bases from J, leaving 22 bases between. Partial CDR3 DNA: TGCGCCAGCACCCCCAGCCCCCAGGCGAAGAGCTCCTACGAG. Protein product: CASTPSPQAKSSYE. The whole CDR3 sequence is CASTPSPQAKSSYEQYF.

This clone has at least ten counts. Read coverage stops 3 residues before the CDR3 terminus; the germline J gene supplies the remainder. The rearrangement joins TRBV5-4 to TRBJ2-1; 7 nucleotides agree with TRBD2. With 6 bases clipped from V and 9 bases from J, the junction kept 15 bases outside the gene matches. The CDR3 runs 15 residues. The germline V gene encodes CDR1 SGHNT and CDR2 YYREEE (reference sequence). CDR3 sequence reads: CASTRAGSIPIEQFF. Incomplete CDR3 DNA: TGTGCCAGCACCCGAGCGGGGTCGATCCCTATTGAG.

This clone was recorded at least ten times. The CDR3 protein is CASSLYSYEQYF. Incomplete CDR3 DNA: TGTGCCAGCAGCTTGTATAGCTACGAG. V is TRBV5-5 and J is TRBJ2-7; D is unclear. The read halts 3 residues ahead of the CDR3 end, with the missing end drawn from the germline J gene. Trimming took 1 base from V and 3 from J, leaving 5 bases between them. Germline-derived CDR1 and CDR2 are SGHKS and YYEKEE (reference sequence). CDR3 length equals 12 residues.

This clone was seen many times. The CDR3 end falls 3 residues outside the read, so it is completed with the germline J gene. This chain joins TRBV5-1 and TRBJ2-6, with a possible D match to TRBD1 (5 bases). The CDR3 contains 15 residues. The germline V gene has CDR1 SGHRS and CDR2 YFSETQ. Trimming took off 2 bases at V and 1 base at J, with 7 bases between the two ends. CDR3 DNA, as far as it was read: TGCGCCAGCAGCTTTCCAGGGTCTGGGGCCAACGTC. It specifies CASSFPGSGANV. The entire CDR3 is CASSFPGSGANVLTF.

There are many counts of this clone. The read finishes 3 residues shy of the CDR3 end, and the germline J gene is used to complete it. This chain links TRBV5-4 with TRBJ1-4, with D uncertain. The CDR3 has 15 residues. V was shortened by 2 bases and J by 4 bases, with 12 bases between the two germline ends. Germline CDR1 SGHNT, CDR2 YYREEE (reference sequence). CDR3 amino acids: CASSFRSGDNEKLFF. Partial CDR3 DNA: TGTGCCAGCAGCTTCCGCTCAGGTGATAATGAAAAA. The variable domain in full, completed from reference TRBV5-4 and TRBJ1-4, reads ETGVTQSPTHLIKTRGQQVTLRCSSQSGHNTVSWYQQALGQGPQFIFQYYREEENGRGNFPPRFSGLQFPNYSSELNVNALELDDSALYLCASSFRSGDNEKLFFGSGTQLSVL.

Many counts were recorded for this clone. The CDR3 end is not reached by the read, which stops 3 residues before it; the germline J gene fills it in. The V and J genes are TRBV29-1 and TRBJ1-1, with D possibly being TRBD1 (5 bases). The length of the CDR3 is 13 residues. Germline CDR1 SQVTM, CDR2 ANQGSEA. Trimming removed 5 bases at V and 1 base at J, with 11 bases between. The CDR3 bases that were read are TGCAGCGTTAGGAAGGGGTCGAACACTGAA. It codes for CSVRKGSNTE. The entire CDR3 reads CSVRKGSNTEAFF.

Ten or more counts support this clone. The part of the CDR3 DNA that was read is TGTGCCAGCAGTGAAGACGGACTAGCGGGACGCTCCTACAATGAG. It codes for CASSEDGLAGRSYNE. The CDR3 reads in full as CASSEDGLAGRSYNEQFF. V usage is TRBV6-1 and J usage is TRBJ2-1; 12 bases agree with TRBD2. The read comes to an end 3 residues before the CDR3 does, leaving the germline J gene to fill in the end. This CDR3 has 18 amino acids. CDR1 and CDR2 from the germline V gene are MNHNS and SASEGT. Unmatched junction bases numbered 4, after V lost 1 base and J lost 0 bases.

In this sample, this clone turned up many times. The read finishes 3 residues shy of the CDR3 end, and the germline J gene is used to complete it. The rearrangement links TRBV15 to TRBJ2-7, with a weak D call TRBD1 (5 bases). Per the germline V gene, CDR1 is LNHNV and CDR2 is YYDKDF (reference sequence). The CDR3 loop spans 15 amino acids. Between the trimmed V and J ends, which lost 0 bases and 2 bases, there was a span of 11 bases. CDR3 residues: CATSRDQGHTYEQYF. The DNA read from the CDR3 is TGTGCCACCAGCAGAGATCAGGGTCATACCTACGAG.

This clone was found many times. With the read ending 3 residues before the CDR3 end, the germline J gene is used to fill in that end. The gene calls are TRBV12-3 or TRBV12-4 and TRBJ2-5, with 8 bases fitting TRBD1. V trimming: 4 bases; J trimming: 4 bases; junction bases outside the gene matches: 5. This CDR3 contains 14 residues. CDR3 DNA, as far as it was read: TGTGCCAGCAGTTCGGACAGGGCTGGAGAGACC. Encoded protein: CASSSDRAGET. The full CDR3 protein is CASSSDRAGETQYF.

This clone was recorded at least ten times. Coverage ceases 3 residues before the CDR3 finishes, and the germline J gene fills in the end. The rearrangement uses TRBV7-9 and TRBJ2-7; 9 nucleotides agree with TRBD2. The CDR3 spans 12 residues. V was clipped by 5 bases and J by 6 bases; unmatched bases: 2. Germline values: CDR1 SEHNR, CDR2 FQNEAQ (reference sequence). CDR3 DNA, as far as it was read: TGTGCCAGCAGCGAGACTAGCGGCGAG. As protein: CASSETSGE. Given in full, the CDR3 is CASSETSGEQYF.

At least ten counts were recorded for this clone. The read falls 3 residues short of the CDR3 end, and the missing part is taken from the germline J gene. The rearrangement uses TRBV12-3 or TRBV12-4 and TRBJ2-5, with a possible D match to TRBD2 (5 bases). The V end was cut by 2 bases, the J end by 0 bases, with 7 bases between. The CDR3 is made up of 14 amino acids. CDR3 loop: CASSLRGNQETQYF. The CDR3 bases that were read are TGTGCCAGCAGTTTACGGGGAAACCAAGAGACC.

This clone was picked up many times. The DNA read from the CDR3 is TGTGCCAGCAGCCCCCCCGCGAGTGGC. Protein: CASSPPASG. The entire CDR3 sequence reads CASSPPASGYTF. The chain carries TRBV7-2 and TRBJ1-2; D call uncertain. The missing CDR3 end, 3 residues past where the read stops, is filled in from the germline J gene. In germline, CDR1 is SGHTA, CDR2 FQGNSA. V lost 5 bases, J lost 7 bases, and 11 bases lay in between. CDR3 length equals 12 residues.

This clone was seen many times. The read comes to an end 3 residues before the CDR3 does, leaving the germline J gene to fill in the end. The chain has TRBV20-1 and TRBJ2-5, with a weak D call TRBD2 (5 bases). The V gene's germline CDR1 is DFQATT and CDR2 SNEGSKA (reference sequence). Trimming left V 7 bases short and J 7 bases short, with 13 bases between. The length of the CDR3 is 11 residues. The DNA read from the CDR3 is TGCAGTGAAGAGGGCAGTGGGACC. Protein product: CSEEGSGT. In full, the CDR3 reads CSEEGSGTQYF.

This clone was detected ten times or more. The read ends 3 residues early relative to the CDR3; the germline J gene fills the gap. V usage is TRBV15 and J usage is TRBJ2-7; 8 positions agree with TRBD1. The CDR3 loop spans 15 amino acids. Germline V lookup: CDR1 LNHNV, CDR2 YYDKDF (reference sequence). J lost 3 bases, V lost 3 bases, and 7 bases had no gene match. The CDR3 loop reads CATSRSGGRGYEQYF. The part of the CDR3 DNA that was read is TGTGCCACCAGCAGGTCAGGGGGCAGGGGCTACGAG.

This clone has at least ten counts. The read stops 3 residues short of the end of the CDR3; the missing end is completed from the germline J gene. The V gene is TRBV10-3, the J gene TRBJ2-7; 9 nucleotides align to TRBD1. The germline V gene has CDR1 ENHRY and CDR2 SYGVKD. The junction had 13 bases not matched to a gene; V was cut back by 5 bases and J by 5 bases. CDR3 length: 16 residues. This CDR3 reads CAISINSGTGRDEQYF. CDR3 bases read: TGTGCCATCAGTATAAATTCCGGGACAGGGAGGGACGAG.

This clone was observed at least ten times. Read data end 3 residues before the CDR3 end; the end is taken from the germline J gene. The rearrangement joins TRBV18 to TRBJ1-6, with D hard to call. Germline V gene data show CDR1 as KGHSH and CDR2 as LQKENI. The CDR3 is 12 residues long. Trimming pared 5 bases from V and 7 bases from J, leaving 6 bases between. The CDR3 reads CASSIMNSPLHF. CDR3 DNA, as far as it was read: TGTGCCAGCTCAATAATGAATTCACCC.

This clone came up many times. The read falls 3 residues short of the CDR3 end, and the missing part is taken from the germline J gene. The J gene is TRBJ2-1, the V gene TRBV18; 14 bases are a match to TRBD2. J was trimmed by 8 bases and V by 5 bases; bases with no gene match: 8. CDR3 length: 16 amino acids. Per the germline V gene, CDR1 is KGHSH and CDR2 is LQKENI. The CDR3 loop reads CASSGTSGRYFYEQFF. The sequenced CDR3 bases are TGTGCCAGCTCAGGGACTAGCGGGAGATATTTTTATGAG.

This clone was picked up many times. The read finishes 3 residues shy of the CDR3 end, and the germline J gene is used to complete it. The gene calls are TRBV14 and TRBJ2-1; 9 nucleotides line up with TRBD2. Germline V CDR1 and CDR2: SGHDN, FVKESK. J gave up 5 bases and V 4 bases, and 9 bases lay outside the gene matches. The CDR3 consists of 16 residues. The sequenced CDR3 bases are TGTGCCAGCAGCCCCCTGGAAGCGGGAGGCCACAATGAG. This encodes CASSPLEAGGHNE. The whole CDR3 protein reads CASSPLEAGGHNEQFF.

This clone came up many times. The CDR3 extends 3 residues past the end of the read, so its final part is completed from the germline J gene. The chain joins TRBV5-4 to TRBJ1-1, with unresolved D. From germline, CDR1 is SGHNT and CDR2 YYREEE (reference sequence). Trimming left V 4 bases short and J 1 base short, with 11 bases between. This CDR3 is 14 amino acids long. CDR3: CASSPPWANTEAFF. The part of the CDR3 DNA that was read is TGTGCCAGCAGCCCTCCTTGGGCGAACACTGAA.

The sample holds many counts of this clone. The read halts 3 residues ahead of the CDR3 end, with the missing end drawn from the germline J gene. The rearrangement joins TRBV5-1 to TRBJ2-7; TRBD1 agrees at 10 bases. Germline V gene lookup returns CDR1 SGHRS and CDR2 YFSETQ. V shed 4 bases and J 4 bases; nucleotides not matched to a gene: 5. The CDR3 is made up of 14 amino acids. Partial CDR3 DNA: TGCGCCAGCAGCGCTGGACAGGGGGTTTACGAG. This gives the protein CASSAGQGVYE. The CDR3 in full is CASSAGQGVYEQYF.